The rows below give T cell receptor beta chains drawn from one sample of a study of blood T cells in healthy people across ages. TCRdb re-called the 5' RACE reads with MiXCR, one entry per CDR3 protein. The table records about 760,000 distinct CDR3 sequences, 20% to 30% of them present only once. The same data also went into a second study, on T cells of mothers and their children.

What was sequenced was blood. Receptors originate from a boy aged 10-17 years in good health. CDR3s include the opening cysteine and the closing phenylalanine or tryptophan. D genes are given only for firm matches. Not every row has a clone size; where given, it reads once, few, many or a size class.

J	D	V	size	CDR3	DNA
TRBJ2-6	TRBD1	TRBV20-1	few	CSADRGGEPGANVLTF	TGCAGTGCTGACAGGGGAGGCGAACCTGGGGCCAACGTCCTGACTTTC
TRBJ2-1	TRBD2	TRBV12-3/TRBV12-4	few	CASTFPGLAGNEQFF	TGTGCCAGCACCTTCCCGGGACTAGCGGGGAATGAGCAGTTCTTC
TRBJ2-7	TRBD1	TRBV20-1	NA	CSARDRVTYEQYF	TGCAGTGCTAGGGACAGGGTAACCTACGAGCAGTACTTC
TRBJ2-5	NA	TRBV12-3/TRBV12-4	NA	CASSPLRYQETQYF	TGTGCCAGCAGTCCCCTGCGATACCAAGAGACCCAGTACTTC
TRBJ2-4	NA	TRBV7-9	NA	CASSRAFGAAKNIQYF	TGTGCCAGCAGCCGGGCGTTTGGGGCAGCCAAAAACATTCAGTACTTC
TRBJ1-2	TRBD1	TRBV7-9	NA	CASSGQVANYGYTF	TGTGCCAGCAGTGGACAGGTTGCTAACTATGGCTACACCTTC
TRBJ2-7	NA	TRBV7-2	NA	CASSEGGLSIYEQYF	TGTGCCAGCAGCGAGGGGGGACTTAGTATCTACGAGCAGTACTTC
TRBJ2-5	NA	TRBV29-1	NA	CGVGGVRVLETQYF	TGCGGCGTTGGGGGAGTCAGGGTCCTGGAGACCCAGTACTTC
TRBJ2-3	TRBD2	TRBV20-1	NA	CSALRLAGGLGTQYF	TGCAGTGCTCTCCGACTAGCGGGGGGGCTTGGTACGCAGTATTTT
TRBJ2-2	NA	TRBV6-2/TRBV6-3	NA	CASSLLESGELFF	TGTGCCAGCAGTTTACTAGAGTCCGGGGAGCTGTTTTTT
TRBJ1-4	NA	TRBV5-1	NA	CASSLGTYRVGNEKLFF	TGCGCCAGCAGCTTGGGGACCTACAGGGTCGGAAATGAAAAACTGTTTTTT
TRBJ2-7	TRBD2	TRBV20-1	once	CSARSGRAQEQYF	TGCAGTGCTAGGAGCGGGAGGGCCCAGGAGCAGTACTTC
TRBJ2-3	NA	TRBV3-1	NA	CASSYVTDTQYF	TGTGCCAGCAGCTATGTCACAGATACGCAGTATTTT
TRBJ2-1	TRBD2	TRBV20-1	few	CSASGPSGREQFF	TGCAGTGCTAGCGGCCCTAGCGGACGGGAGCAGTTCTTC
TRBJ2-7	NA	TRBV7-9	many	CASSPPDGVKQYF	TGTGCCAGCAGCCCACCGGACGGAGTCAAGCAGTACTTC
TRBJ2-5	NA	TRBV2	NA	CASIGETQYF	TGTGCCAGCATAGGGGAGACCCAGTACTTC
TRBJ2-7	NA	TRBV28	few	CASLSRFYEQYF	TGTGCCAGTCTGTCCCGGTTCTACGAGCAGTACTTC
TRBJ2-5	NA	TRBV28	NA	CASSLTSAGLYQETQYF	TGTGCCAGCAGTTTAACTTCGGCAGGACTTTACCAAGAGACCCAGTACTTC
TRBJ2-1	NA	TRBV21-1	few	CASSKARGAYNEQFF	TGTGCCAGCAGCAAAGCACGGGGGGCTTACAATGAGCAGTTCTTC
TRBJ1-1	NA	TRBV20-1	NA	CSARAAATEAFF	TGCAGTGCTAGGGCCGCTGCCACTGAAGCTTTCTTT
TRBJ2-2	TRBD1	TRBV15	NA	CATSSWDRLTGELFF	TGTGCCACCAGCAGTTGGGACAGACTCACCGGGGAGCTGTTTTTT
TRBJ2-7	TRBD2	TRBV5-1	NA	CASSSRLAGENDQYF	TGCGCCAGCAGCTCCAGACTAGCGGGGGAGAACGACCAGTACTTC
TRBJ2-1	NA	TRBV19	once	CASSIAGLSFREQFF	TGTGCCAGTAGTATAGCAGGACTTTCCTTTAGGGAGCAGTTCTTC
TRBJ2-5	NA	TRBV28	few	CAGSFWGAQYF	TGTGCCGGCAGTTTTTGGGGGGCCCAGTACTTC
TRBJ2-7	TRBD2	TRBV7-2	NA	CASSFSGSSEQYF	TGTGCCAGCAGCTTCAGCGGGAGTTCCGAGCAGTACTTC
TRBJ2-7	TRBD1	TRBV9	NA	CASSERTGYEQYF	TGTGCCAGCAGCGAAAGGACAGGGTACGAGCAGTACTTC
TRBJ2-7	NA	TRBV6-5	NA	CASGEAGSSYEQYF	TGTGCCTCGGGAGAGGCGGGGTCCTCCTACGAGCAGTACTTC
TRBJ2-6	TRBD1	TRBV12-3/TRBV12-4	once	CASTLGQVNVLTF	TGTGCCAGCACCCTGGGACAGGTCAACGTCCTGACTTTC
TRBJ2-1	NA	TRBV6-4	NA	CASSDSQYNEQFF	TGTGCCAGCAGTGACTCGCAATACAATGAGCAGTTCTTC
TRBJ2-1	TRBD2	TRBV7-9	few	CASSLVGLGGEQFF	TGTGCCAGCAGCTTAGTTGGGTTGGGAGGGGAGCAGTTCTTC
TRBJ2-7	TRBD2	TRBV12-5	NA	CASGARTSGTRYEQYF	TGTGCTAGTGGCGCTCGGACTAGCGGGACTAGGTACGAGCAGTACTTC
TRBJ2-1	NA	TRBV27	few	CASSGLGGVNEQFF	TGTGCCAGCAGTGGCCTGGGAGGTGTAAATGAGCAGTTCTTC
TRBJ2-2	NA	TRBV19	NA	CASSIAQGLLGELFF	TGTGCCAGTAGTATTGCGCAGGGATTATTAGGGGAGCTGTTTTTT
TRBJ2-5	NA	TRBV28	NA	CASSLSYGTDYQETQYF	TGTGCCAGCAGTTTAAGTTATGGGACGGACTATCAAGAGACCCAGTACTTC
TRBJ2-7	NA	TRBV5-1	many	CASSLASVREQYF	TGCGCCAGCAGCTTGGCATCCGTCCGCGAGCAGTACTTC
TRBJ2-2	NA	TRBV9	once	CASSPLTANTGELFF	TGTGCCAGCAGCCCCCTGACCGCGAACACCGGGGAGCTGTTTTTT
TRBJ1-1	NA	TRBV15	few	CATSRNTEAFF	TGTGCCACCAGCAGAAACACTGAAGCTTTCTTT
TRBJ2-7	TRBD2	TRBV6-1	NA	CASDSGIRYEQYF	TGTGCCAGCGATAGCGGGATTAGGTACGAGCAGTACTTC
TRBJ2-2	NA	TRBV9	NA	CASMGRTGELFF	TGTGCCAGCATGGGGCGGACCGGGGAGCTGTTTTTT
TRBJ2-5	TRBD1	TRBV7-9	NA	CASSLGQSYQETQYF	TGTGCCAGCAGCTTGGGACAGTCATACCAAGAGACCCAGTACTTC
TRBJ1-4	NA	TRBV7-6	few	CASSLDEGGYANEKLFF	TGTGCCAGCAGCTTAGACGAAGGGGGGTATGCTAATGAAAAACTGTTTTTT
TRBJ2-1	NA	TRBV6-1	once	CASTLGNEQFF	TGTGCCAGCACCCTTGGAAATGAGCAGTTCTTC
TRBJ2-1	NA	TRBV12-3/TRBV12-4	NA	CASSSDRSYNEQFF	TGTGCCAGCAGTTCCGACAGGTCCTACAATGAGCAGTTCTTC
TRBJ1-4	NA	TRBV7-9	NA	CASSPRTERGTNEKLFF	TGTGCCAGCAGCCCGCGGACCGAACGTGGGACTAATGAAAAACTGTTTTTT
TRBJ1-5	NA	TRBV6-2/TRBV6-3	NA	CASSYRGGGNQPQHF	TGTGCCAGCAGTTACAGGGGGGGGGGCAATCAGCCCCAGCATTTT
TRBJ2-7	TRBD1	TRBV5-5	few	CASSAAPGQGNNEQYF	TGTGCCAGCAGCGCTGCCCCGGGACAGGGGAATAACGAGCAGTACTTC
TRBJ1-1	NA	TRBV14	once	CASSQVKWNTEAFF	TGTGCCAGCAGCCAAGTAAAATGGAACACTGAAGCTTTCTTT
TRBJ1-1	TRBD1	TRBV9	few	CASSLRPGQSTEAFF	TGTGCCAGCAGCCTGCGGCCGGGACAGAGCACTGAAGCTTTCTTT
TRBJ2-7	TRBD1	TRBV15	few	CATSGTGTGNSYEQYF	TGTGCCACCAGCGGAACCGGGACAGGGAACTCCTACGAGCAGTACTTC
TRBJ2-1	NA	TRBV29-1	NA	CSVEDDEQFF	TGCAGCGTTGAAGACGATGAGCAGTTCTTC
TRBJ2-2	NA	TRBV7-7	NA	CASSPVIAGELFF	TGTGCTAGCAGCCCCGTTATAGCCGGGGAGCTGTTTTTT
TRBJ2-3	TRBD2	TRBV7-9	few	CASSHSGGDTQYF	TGTGCCAGCAGCCATAGCGGGGGAGATACGCAGTATTTT
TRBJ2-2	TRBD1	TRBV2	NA	CASSDDRVTGELFF	TGTGCCAGCAGTGACGACAGGGTCACCGGGGAGCTGTTTTTT
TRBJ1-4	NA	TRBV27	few	CASSLLGQTNQKLFF	TGTGCCAGCAGTTTATTGGGGCAGACCAATCAAAAACTGTTTTTT
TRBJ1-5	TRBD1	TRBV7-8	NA	CASSRQGWSNQPQHF	TGTGCCAGCAGCAGACAGGGGTGGAGCAATCAGCCCCAGCATTTT
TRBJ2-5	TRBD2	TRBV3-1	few	CASSKERGGNQETQYF	TGTGCCAGCAGCAAGGAGCGGGGGGGCAATCAAGAGACCCAGTACTTC
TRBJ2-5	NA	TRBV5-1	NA	CASSPGLFTETQYF	TGCGCCAGCAGCCCTGGACTATTCACGGAGACCCAGTACTTC